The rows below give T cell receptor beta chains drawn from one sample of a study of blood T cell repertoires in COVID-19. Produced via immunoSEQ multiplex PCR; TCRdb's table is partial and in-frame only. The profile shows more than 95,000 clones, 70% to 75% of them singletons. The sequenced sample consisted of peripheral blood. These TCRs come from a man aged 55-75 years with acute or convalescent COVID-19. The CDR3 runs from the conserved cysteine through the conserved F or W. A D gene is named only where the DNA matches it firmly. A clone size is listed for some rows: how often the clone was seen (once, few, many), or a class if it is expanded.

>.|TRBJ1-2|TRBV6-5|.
CASSSRSGQPNYGYTF
TGTGCCAGCAGTTCCCGATCAGGACAACCTAACTATGGCTACACCTTC
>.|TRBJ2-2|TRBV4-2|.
CASSQDFRGRDTGELFF
TGTGCCAGCAGCCAAGATTTTAGGGGCAGGGACACCGGGGAGCTGTTTTTT
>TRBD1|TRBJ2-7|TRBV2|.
CASSASGQGGEQYF
TGTGCCAGCAGTGCCTCGGGACAGGGGGGCGAGCAGTACTTC
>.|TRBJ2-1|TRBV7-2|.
CASSFWQGIRNEQFF
TGTGCCAGCAGCTTTTGGCAGGGAATTCGCAATGAGCAGTTCTTC
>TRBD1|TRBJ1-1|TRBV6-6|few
CASSHTGGYAEAFF
TGTGCCAGCAGCCATACAGGGGGCTACGCTGAAGCTTTCTTT
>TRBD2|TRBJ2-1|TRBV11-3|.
CASSLERAGGRNNEQFF
TGTGCCAGCAGCTTAGAAAGGGCGGGCGGGAGAAACAATGAGCAGTTCTTC
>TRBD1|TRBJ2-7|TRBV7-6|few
CASSSRGQGEQYF
TGTGCCAGCAGCTCGAGAGGACAGGGCGAGCAGTACTTC
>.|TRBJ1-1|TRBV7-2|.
CASSSHRDTEAFF
TGTGCCAGCAGCTCACACAGGGACACTGAAGCTTTCTTT
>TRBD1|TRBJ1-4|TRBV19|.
CASSKGRPGQGRANEKLFF
TGTGCCAGTAGTAAGGGACGACCGGGACAGGGGCGAGCTAATGAAAAACTGTTTTTT
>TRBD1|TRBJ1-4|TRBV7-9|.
CASSLDRGNEKLFF
TGTGCCAGCAGCCTCGACAGGGGAAATGAAAAACTGTTTTTT
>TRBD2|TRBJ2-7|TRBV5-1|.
CASSLLTSGAAYEQYF
TGCGCCAGCAGCTTACTAACTAGCGGGGCAGCCTACGAGCAGTACTTC
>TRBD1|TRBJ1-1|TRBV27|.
CASSPGGGRNTEAFF
TGTGCCAGCAGTCCCGGAGGGGGCCGGAACACTGAAGCTTTCTTT
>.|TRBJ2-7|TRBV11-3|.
CASSVRSSSYEQYF
TGTGCCAGCAGCGTCCGGTCGAGCTCCTACGAGCAGTACTTC
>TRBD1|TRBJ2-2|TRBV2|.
CASGGTGRNTGELFF
TGTGCCAGCGGTGGGACAGGGAGGAACACCGGGGAGCTGTTTTTT
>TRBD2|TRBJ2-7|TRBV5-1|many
CASSPGLAGGLEQYF
TGCGCCAGCAGCCCCGGACTAGCGGGGGGGCTTGAGCAGTACTTC
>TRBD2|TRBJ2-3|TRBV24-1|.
CATSDLPGLAETTDTQYF
TGTGCCACCAGTGATTTGCCCGGACTAGCGGAGACCACAGATACGCAGTATTTT
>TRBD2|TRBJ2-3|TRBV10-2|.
CASSEFGTSATDTQYF
TGCGCCAGCAGTGAATTTGGGACTAGCGCCACAGATACGCAGTATTTT
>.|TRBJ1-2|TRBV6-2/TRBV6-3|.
CASSQDIWLDGYTF
TGTGCCAGCAGCCAGGACATTTGGCTAGATGGCTACACCTTC
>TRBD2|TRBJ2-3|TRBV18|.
CASSPRKTSEDTQYF
TGTGCCAGCTCACCAAGGAAGACTAGCGAAGATACGCAGTATTTT
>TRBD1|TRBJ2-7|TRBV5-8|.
CASSRTLGTGGTYEQYF
TGTGCCAGCAGCCGTACATTAGGGACAGGGGGCACCTACGAGCAGTACTTC
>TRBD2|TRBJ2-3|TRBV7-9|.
CASSLVLAGGDTQYF
TGTGCCAGCAGCTTAGTTCTAGCGGGGGGAGATACGCAGTATTTT
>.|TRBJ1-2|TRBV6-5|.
CAPRGVGGYTF
TGTGCCCCGCGGGGTGTCGGTGGCTACACCTTC
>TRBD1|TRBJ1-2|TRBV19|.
CASSPTGDLNGYTF
TGTGCCAGTAGCCCCACAGGGGACCTGAATGGCTACACCTTC
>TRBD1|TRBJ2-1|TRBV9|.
CASSTRTGQGYNEQFF
TGTGCCAGCAGCACTCGGACAGGTCAAGGCTACAATGAGCAGTTCTTC
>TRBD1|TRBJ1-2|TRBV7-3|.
CASSRSGTGGAGTF
TGTGCCAGCAGCCGCTCAGGGACAGGGGGCGCGGGGACCTTC
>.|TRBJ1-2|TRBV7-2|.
CASSLNRVKGYTF
TGTGCCAGCAGCTTAAACAGGGTAAAAGGCTACACCTTC
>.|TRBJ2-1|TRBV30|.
CAWRAYNEQFF
TGTGCCTGGAGGGCTTACAATGAGCAGTTCTTC
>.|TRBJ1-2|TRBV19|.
CASRVPGNYGYTF
TGTGCCAGTAGGGTGCCCGGGAACTATGGCTACACCTTC